This section outlines one TCR beta chain sequence together with its context. No antigen is known for it. The data were obtained in a study of T cell repertoires in cytomegalovirus infection. Overall study: The public TCR beta signatures pointed to both CMV infection and matching HLA type. Overall study findings and caveats: People with CMV and the relevant HLA were identified by cumulative public TCR beta family frequency. The response measured ex vivo was dominated by TCR beta clonotypes (HLA-C-restricted and CMV-specific).

Unmatched junction bases numbered 6, after V lost 4 bases and J lost 12 bases. The CDR3 runs 12 residues. Germline-derived CDR1 and CDR2 are SEHNR and FQNEAQ (reference sequence). TCRdb called the reads again in MiXCR, with one record for every CDR3 protein. The sample has about 680,000 distinct CDR3 sequences; 20% to 30% are singletons. This receptor was identified in a human donor in good health (CMV status not recorded). Some clones in this sample may be carry-over from other donors' samples. The chain couples TRBV7-9 to TRBJ2-1; 7 positions match TRBD1. The sample taken for sequencing was CD8+ T cells from PBMCs. CDR3 amino acids: CASSSDRRLQFF. The CDR3 DNA sequence: TGTGCCAGCAGCTCGGACAGGAGGTTGCAGTTCTTC.